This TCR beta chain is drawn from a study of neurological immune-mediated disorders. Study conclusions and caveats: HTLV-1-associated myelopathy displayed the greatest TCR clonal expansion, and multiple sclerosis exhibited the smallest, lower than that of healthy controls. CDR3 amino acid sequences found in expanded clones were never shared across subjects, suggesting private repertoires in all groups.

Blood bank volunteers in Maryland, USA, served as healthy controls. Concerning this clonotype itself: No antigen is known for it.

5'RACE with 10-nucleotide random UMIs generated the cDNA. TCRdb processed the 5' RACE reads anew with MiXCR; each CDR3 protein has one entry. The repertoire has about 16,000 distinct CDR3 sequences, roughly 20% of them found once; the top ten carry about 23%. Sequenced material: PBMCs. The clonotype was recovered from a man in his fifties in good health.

CDR3 coding DNA: TGTGCCAGCAGCTTAGACCCTAGCACAGATACGCAGTATTTT. This translates into CASSLDPSTDTQYF. The chain employs TRBV7-2 and TRBJ2-3; D ambiguous. The V end was cut by 1 base, the J end by 0 bases, with 5 bases between. Germline CDR1 reads SGHTA; CDR2 reads FQGNSA. This CDR3 region has 14 residues.